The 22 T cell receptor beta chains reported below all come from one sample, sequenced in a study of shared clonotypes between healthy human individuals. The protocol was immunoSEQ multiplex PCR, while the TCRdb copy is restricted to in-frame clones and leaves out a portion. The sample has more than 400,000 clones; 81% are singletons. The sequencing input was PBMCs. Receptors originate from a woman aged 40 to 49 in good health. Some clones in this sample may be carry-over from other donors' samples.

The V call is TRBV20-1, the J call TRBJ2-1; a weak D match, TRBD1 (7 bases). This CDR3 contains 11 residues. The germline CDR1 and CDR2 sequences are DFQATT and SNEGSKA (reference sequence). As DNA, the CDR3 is TGCAGGCAGGGGGGTTCAGTTGAGCAGTTCTTC. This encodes CRQGGSVEQFF.

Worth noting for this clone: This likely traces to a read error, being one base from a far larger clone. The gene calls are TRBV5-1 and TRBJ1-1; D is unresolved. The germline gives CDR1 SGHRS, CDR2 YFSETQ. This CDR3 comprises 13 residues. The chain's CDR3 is CSSSLEGTPEAFF. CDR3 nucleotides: TGCTCCAGCAGCTTGGAGGGAACCCCTGAAGCTTTCTTT.

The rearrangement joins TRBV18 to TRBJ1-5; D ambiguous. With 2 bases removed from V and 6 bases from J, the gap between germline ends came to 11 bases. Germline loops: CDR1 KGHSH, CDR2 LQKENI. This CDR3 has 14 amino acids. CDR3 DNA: TGTGCCAGCTCACCAGGTGCTGGAGGTCAGCCCCAGCATTTT. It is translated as CASSPGAGGQPQHF.

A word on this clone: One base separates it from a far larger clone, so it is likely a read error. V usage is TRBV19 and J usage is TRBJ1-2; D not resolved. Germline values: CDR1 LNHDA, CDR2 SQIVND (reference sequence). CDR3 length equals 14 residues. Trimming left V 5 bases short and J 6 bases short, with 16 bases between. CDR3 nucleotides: TGTGCCAGTAGTGGGCTGGCCCGCTCCCATGGCTACACCTTC. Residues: CASSGLARSHGYTF. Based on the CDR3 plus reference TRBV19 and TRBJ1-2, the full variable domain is DGGITQSPKYLFRKEGQNVTLSCEQNLNHDAMYWYRQDPGQGLRLIYYSQIVNDFQKGDIAEGYSVSREKKESFPLTVTSAQKNPTAFYLCASSGLARSHGYTFGSGTRLTVV.

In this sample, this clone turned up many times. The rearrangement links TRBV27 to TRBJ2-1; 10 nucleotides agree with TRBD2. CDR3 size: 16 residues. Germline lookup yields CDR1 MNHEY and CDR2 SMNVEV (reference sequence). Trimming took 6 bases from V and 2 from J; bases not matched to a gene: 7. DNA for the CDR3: TGTGCCAGCAGCGCAATAGCGGGAGGCCCCTACAATGAGCAGTTCTTC. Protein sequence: CASSAIAGGPYNEQFF.

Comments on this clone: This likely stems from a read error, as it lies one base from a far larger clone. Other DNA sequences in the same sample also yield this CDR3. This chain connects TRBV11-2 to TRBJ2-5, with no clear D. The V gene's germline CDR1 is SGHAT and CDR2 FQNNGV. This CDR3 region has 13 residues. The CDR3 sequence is CASSLDLGETQYF. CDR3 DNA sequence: TGTGCCAGCAGCCTAGATCTGGGTGAGACCCAGTACTTC.

Here the CDR3 DNA reads TGCGCCAGCAGCCAAGAAGGGACTCTTGCGGGCTACACCTTC. It encodes CASSQEGTLAGYTF. The chain uses TRBV4-1 and TRBJ1-2; maybe TRBD1 (5 bases). CDR3 length: 14 residues. Germline values: CDR1 MGHRA, CDR2 YSYEKL. V lost 0 bases to trimming and J lost 8 bases, with 13 bases between them.

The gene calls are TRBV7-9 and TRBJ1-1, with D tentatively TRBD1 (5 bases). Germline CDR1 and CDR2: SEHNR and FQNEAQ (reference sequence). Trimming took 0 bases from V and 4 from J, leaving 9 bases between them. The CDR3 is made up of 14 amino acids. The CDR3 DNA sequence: TGTGCCAGCAGCTTAGCCGGTGGGGGCACTGAAGCTTTCTTT. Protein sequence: CASSLAGGGTEAFF.

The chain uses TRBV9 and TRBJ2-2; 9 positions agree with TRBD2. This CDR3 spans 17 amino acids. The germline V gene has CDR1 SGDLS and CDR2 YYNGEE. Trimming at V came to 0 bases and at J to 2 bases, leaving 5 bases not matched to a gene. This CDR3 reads CASSVGVLAGNTGELFF. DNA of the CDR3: TGTGCCAGCAGCGTAGGCGTACTAGCGGGCAACACCGGGGAGCTGTTTTTT.

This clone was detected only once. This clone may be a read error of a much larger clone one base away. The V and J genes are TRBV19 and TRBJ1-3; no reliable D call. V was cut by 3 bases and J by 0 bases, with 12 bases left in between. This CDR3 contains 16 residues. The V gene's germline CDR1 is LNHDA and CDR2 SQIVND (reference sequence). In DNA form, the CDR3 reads TGTGCCAGTAGTATCAAGGGCGGCCACTCTGGAAACACCATATATTTT. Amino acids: CASSIKGGHSGNTIYF.

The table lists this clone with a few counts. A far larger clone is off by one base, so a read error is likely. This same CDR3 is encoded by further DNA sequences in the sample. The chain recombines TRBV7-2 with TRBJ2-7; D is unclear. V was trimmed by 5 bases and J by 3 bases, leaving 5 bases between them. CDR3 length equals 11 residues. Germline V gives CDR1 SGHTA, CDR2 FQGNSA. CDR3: CASSLNYEQYF. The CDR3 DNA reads TGTGCCAGCAGCCTAAACTACGAGCAGTACTTC.

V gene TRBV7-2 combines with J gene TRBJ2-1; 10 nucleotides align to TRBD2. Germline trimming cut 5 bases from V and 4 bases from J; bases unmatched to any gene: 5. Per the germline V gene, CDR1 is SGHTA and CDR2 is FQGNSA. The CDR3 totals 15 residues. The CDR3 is CASSVTSGDYNEQFF. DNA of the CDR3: TGTGCCAGCAGCGTTACTAGCGGGGATTACAATGAGCAGTTCTTC.

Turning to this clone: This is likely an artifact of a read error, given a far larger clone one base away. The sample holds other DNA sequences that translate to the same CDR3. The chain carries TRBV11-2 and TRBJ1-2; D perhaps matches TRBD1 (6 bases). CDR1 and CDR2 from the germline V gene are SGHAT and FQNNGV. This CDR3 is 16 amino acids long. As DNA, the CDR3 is TGTGCCAGCAGCTTTAGTCGGGGGGCAGTTAGCTATGGCTACACATTC. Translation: CASSFSRGAVSYGYTF. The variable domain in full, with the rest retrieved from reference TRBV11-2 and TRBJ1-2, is EAGVAQSPRYKIIEKRQSVAFWCNPISGHATLYWYQQILGQGPKLLIQFQNNGVVDDSQLPKDRFSAERLKGVDSTLKIQPAKLEDSAVYLCASSFSRGAVSYGYTFGSGTRLTVV.

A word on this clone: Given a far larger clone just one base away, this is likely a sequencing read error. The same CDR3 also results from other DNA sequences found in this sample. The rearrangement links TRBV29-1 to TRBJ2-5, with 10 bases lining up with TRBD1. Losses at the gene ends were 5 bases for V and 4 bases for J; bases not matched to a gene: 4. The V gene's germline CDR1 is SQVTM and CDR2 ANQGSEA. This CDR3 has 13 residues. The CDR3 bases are TGCAGCGTTTCTGGGACAGGGGCAGAGACCCAGTACTTC. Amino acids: CSVSGTGAETQYF.

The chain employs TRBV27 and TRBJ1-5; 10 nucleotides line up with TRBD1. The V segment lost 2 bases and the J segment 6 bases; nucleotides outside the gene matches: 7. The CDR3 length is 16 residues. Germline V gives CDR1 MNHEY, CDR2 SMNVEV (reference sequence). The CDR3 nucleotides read TGTGCCAGCAGTTTACGATGGACAGGGGGAGGTCAGCCCCAGCATTTT. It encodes CASSLRWTGGGQPQHF.

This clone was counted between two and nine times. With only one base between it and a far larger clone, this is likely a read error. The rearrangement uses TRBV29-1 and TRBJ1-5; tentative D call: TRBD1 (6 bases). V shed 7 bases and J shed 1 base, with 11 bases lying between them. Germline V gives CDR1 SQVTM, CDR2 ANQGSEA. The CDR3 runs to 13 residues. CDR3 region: CSASDRSNQPQHF. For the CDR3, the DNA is TGCAGCGCATCGGACAGAAGCAATCAGCCCCAGCATTTT.

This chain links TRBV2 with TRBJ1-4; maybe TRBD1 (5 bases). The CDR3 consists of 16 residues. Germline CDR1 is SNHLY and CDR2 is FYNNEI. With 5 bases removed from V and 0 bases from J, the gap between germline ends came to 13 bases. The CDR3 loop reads CASSLRQITTNEKLFF. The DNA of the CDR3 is TGTGCCAGCAGTCTAAGACAGATAACAACTAATGAAAAACTGTTTTTT.

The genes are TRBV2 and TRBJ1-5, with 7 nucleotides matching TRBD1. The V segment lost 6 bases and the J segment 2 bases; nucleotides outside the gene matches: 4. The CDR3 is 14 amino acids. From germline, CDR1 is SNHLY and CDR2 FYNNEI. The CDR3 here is CASSGTARNQPQHF. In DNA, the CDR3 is TGTGCCAGCAGCGGGACAGCTCGCAATCAGCCCCAGCATTTT.

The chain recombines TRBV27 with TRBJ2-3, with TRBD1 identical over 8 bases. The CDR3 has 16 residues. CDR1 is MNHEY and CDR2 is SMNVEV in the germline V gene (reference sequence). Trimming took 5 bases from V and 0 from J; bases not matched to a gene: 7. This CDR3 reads CASSTNRGVSTDTQYF. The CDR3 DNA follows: TGTGCCAGCAGTACAAACAGGGGGGTTAGCACAGATACGCAGTATTTT.

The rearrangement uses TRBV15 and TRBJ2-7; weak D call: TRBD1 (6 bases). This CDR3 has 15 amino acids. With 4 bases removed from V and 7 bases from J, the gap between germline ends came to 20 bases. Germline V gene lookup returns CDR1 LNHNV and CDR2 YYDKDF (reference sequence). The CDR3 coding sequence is TGTGCCACCAGCAAAGACCAAAACAGGGTTGGAGAGCAGTACTTC. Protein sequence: CATSKDQNRVGEQYF.

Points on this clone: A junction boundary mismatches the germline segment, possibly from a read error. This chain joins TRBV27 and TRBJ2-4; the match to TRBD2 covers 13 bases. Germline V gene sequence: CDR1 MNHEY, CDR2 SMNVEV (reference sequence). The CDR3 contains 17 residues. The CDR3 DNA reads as TGTGCCGGCAGTTTAAGGACTAGCGGGAGTGTCCAAAACATTCAGTACTTC. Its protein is CAGSLRTSGSVQNIQYF.

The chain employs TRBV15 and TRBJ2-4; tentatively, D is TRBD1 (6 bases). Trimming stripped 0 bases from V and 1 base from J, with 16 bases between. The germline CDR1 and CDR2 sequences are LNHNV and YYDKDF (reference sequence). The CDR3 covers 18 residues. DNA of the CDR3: TGTGCCACCAGCAGAGAGGGGAGCCGTCAGGGGGCCAAAAACATTCAGTACTTC. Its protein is CATSREGSRQGAKNIQYF.